Listed below are T cell receptor beta chains from one sample, sequenced in a study of T cells in Graves' hyperthyroidism and ophthalmopathy. Each CDR3 protein is one row after TCRdb ran MiXCR on the multiplex PCR reads. Of around 300,000 distinct CDR3 sequences listed, around a quarter are singletons. The sequenced sample consisted of blood. The receptors shown here come from a man aged 35 to 55 with Graves' hyperthyroidism that later progressed to Graves' ophthalmopathy. Each CDR3 is given with its conserved first and last residue. The D gene is left open where the match is weak. A row's size may be missing; if present it is once, few, many or a size class.

many,NA,TRBV11-2,TRBJ2-7,CASSLEASDYEQYF,TGTGCCAGCAGCTTAGAGGCTAGCGACTACGAGCAGTACTTC
NA,NA,TRBV6-1,TRBJ1-1,CASSQSRVASTEAFF,TGTGCCAGCAGTCAAAGCCGAGTGGCGAGCACTGAAGCTTTCTTT
NA,NA,TRBV12-3/TRBV12-4,TRBJ2-2,CASSIVLELFF,TGTGCCAGCAGTATTGTCCTGGAGCTGTTTTTT
NA,TRBD1,TRBV28,TRBJ1-1,CASTTGGDRAGAFF,TGTGCCAGCACCACAGGGGGAGATCGAGCGGGTGCTTTCTTT
NA,NA,TRBV29-1,TRBJ2-5,CSVGYGETQYF,TGCAGCGTTGGTTACGGAGAGACCCAGTACTTC
NA,NA,TRBV7-2,TRBJ2-5,CATAEMYQETQYF,TGTGCTACAGCGGAGATGTACCAAGAGACCCAGTACTTC
NA,NA,TRBV6-2/TRBV6-3,TRBJ2-5,CASALGVGPQETQYF,TGTGCCAGCGCCCTGGGTGTGGGCCCCCAAGAGACCCAGTACTTC
many,TRBD1,TRBV10-1,TRBJ1-2,CASSPGQDGYTF,TGCGCCAGCAGTCCGGGACAGGATGGCTACACCTTC
many,NA,TRBV10-1,TRBJ1-2,CASSDGDYGYTF,TGCGCCAGCAGTGATGGAGATTATGGCTACACCTTC
few,TRBD1,TRBV20-1,TRBJ1-3,CSAKGQGASSGNTIYF,TGCAGTGCTAAAGGACAGGGGGCGAGCTCTGGAAACACCATATATTTT
many,NA,TRBV5-1,TRBJ1-2,CASSTEGSGILHGYTF,TGCGCCAGCAGCACGGAAGGGTCGGGGATTCTCCATGGCTACACCTTC
NA,TRBD1,TRBV28,TRBJ2-5,CASSPAGTAGETQYF,TGTGCCAGCAGTCCCGCCGGGACAGCAGGAGAGACCCAGTACTTC
many,NA,TRBV11-1,TRBJ2-2,CASSLLKGQTGELFF,TGTGCCAGCAGCTTATTGAAGGGGCAGACCGGGGAGCTGTTTTTT
NA,TRBD1,TRBV27,TRBJ1-1,CASSFGQGISTEAFF,TGTGCCAGCAGTTTCGGACAGGGGATATCCACTGAAGCTTTCTTT
many,NA,TRBV6-5,TRBJ2-7,CASSRDPTYEQYF,TGTGCCAGCAGTCGGGACCCAACCTACGAGCAGTACTTC
many,NA,TRBV30,TRBJ1-1,CAWNPQGYTEAFF,TGTGCCTGGAATCCTCAGGGATACACTGAAGCTTTCTTT
many,TRBD1,TRBV29-1,TRBJ2-7,CSVFDYRGSSYEQYF,TGCAGCGTTTTTGACTACAGGGGGAGCTCCTACGAGCAGTACTTC
many,TRBD1,TRBV10-3,TRBJ2-7,CAISSTGGGYEQYF,TGTGCCATCAGCTCGACAGGGGGGGGCTACGAGCAGTACTTC
many,NA,TRBV28,TRBJ2-7,CASSYEYEQYF,TGTGCCAGCAGTTATGAATACGAGCAGTACTTC
NA,NA,TRBV20-1,TRBJ2-5,CSGGRLEETQYF,TGCAGTGGGGGACGGCTTGAAGAGACCCAGTACTTC
NA,NA,TRBV12-3/TRBV12-4,TRBJ1-6,CASNRNNSPLHF,TGTGCCAGCAACAGGAATAATTCACCCCTCCACTTT
NA,NA,TRBV12-3/TRBV12-4,TRBJ2-1,CASSLLPGFDPGFEQFF,TGTGCCAGCAGTCTTTTACCGGGGTTTGATCCGGGTTTTGAGCAGTTCTTC
many,NA,TRBV18,TRBJ2-2,CASSPPVSANTGELFF,TGTGCCAGCTCACCACCAGTATCAGCGAACACCGGGGAGCTGTTTTTT
many,NA,TRBV7-2,TRBJ2-5,CASSQRGEEETQYF,TGTGCCAGCAGCCAGAGGGGGGAGGAAGAGACCCAGTACTTC
NA,NA,TRBV27,TRBJ2-7,CASSLIEGSYEQYF,TGTGCCAGCAGTTTAATTGAAGGCTCCTACGAGCAGTACTTC
many,NA,TRBV20-1,TRBJ2-7,CSALSGVRNEQYF,TGCAGTGCTCTATCAGGAGTTCGGAACGAGCAGTACTTC
many,NA,TRBV30,TRBJ1-6,CAWSVSPGSSPLHF,TGTGCCTGGAGTGTGTCGCCCGGGAGTTCACCCCTCCACTTT
many,TRBD1,TRBV4-1,TRBJ2-5,CASSSRTGWIGTQYF,TGCGCCAGCAGCTCTCGGACAGGGTGGATAGGGACCCAGTACTTC
many,NA,TRBV19,TRBJ1-5,CASSMNRWPQHF,TGTGCCAGTAGTATGAATCGTTGGCCCCAGCATTTT
many,NA,TRBV4-1,TRBJ2-2,CASSLLEYRVGTGELFF,TGCGCCAGCAGCCTATTAGAGTACAGGGTAGGCACCGGGGAGCTGTTTTTT
NA,NA,TRBV30,TRBJ1-5,CAWSELRGNQPQHF,TGTGCCTGGAGTGAATTGAGGGGGAATCAGCCCCAGCATTTT
NA,NA,TRBV6-2/TRBV6-3,TRBJ1-1,CASSYGGRVGTEAFF,TGTGCCAGCAGTTACGGCGGCAGGGTGGGCACTGAAGCTTTCTTT
many,TRBD2,TRBV9,TRBJ2-7,CASSVEPGTSRNFPYEQYF,TGTGCCAGCAGCGTCGAGCCCGGGACTAGCCGTAACTTCCCCTACGAGCAGTACTTC
once,NA,TRBV12-3/TRBV12-4,TRBJ1-1,CASSFGGGQKAFF,TGTGCCAGCAGTTTTGGGGGGGGGCAGAAAGCTTTCTTT
many,NA,TRBV5-6,TRBJ2-5,CASSKDSGETQYF,TGTGCCAGCAGCAAGGACAGCGGGGAGACCCAGTACTTC
NA,NA,TRBV6-5,TRBJ1-5,CASSYSGGRDSNQPQHF,TGTGCCAGCAGTTACTCCGGTGGACGGGATAGCAATCAGCCCCAGCATTTT
few,NA,TRBV28,TRBJ1-6,CASRSGQNSPLHF,TGTGCCAGCAGATCAGGCCAGAATTCACCCCTCCACTTT
many,NA,TRBV30,TRBJ2-6,CAWSIAGANVLTF,TGTGCCTGGAGTATAGCTGGGGCCAACGTCCTGACTTTC
many,TRBD2,TRBV27,TRBJ2-7,CASKGGASGIYEQYF,TGTGCCAGCAAAGGGGGGGCTAGCGGGATATACGAGCAGTACTTC
many,NA,TRBV28,TRBJ2-5,CANSSGGTQYF,TGTGCCAATTCGTCTGGGGGGACCCAGTACTTC
many,NA,TRBV11-2,TRBJ2-7,CASSFGQGEQYF,TGTGCCAGCAGCTTCGGCCAAGGCGAGCAGTACTTC
many,NA,TRBV15,TRBJ1-5,CATSRDKNQPQHF,TGTGCCACCAGCAGAGATAAGAATCAGCCCCAGCATTTT
many,TRBD2,TRBV3-1,TRBJ2-5,CASSLSPASGREETQYF,TGTGCCAGCAGCCTATCCCCCGCTAGCGGGAGGGAAGAGACCCAGTACTTC
NA,NA,TRBV24-1,TRBJ1-2,CATSDAGQDYGYTF,TGTGCCACCAGTGATGCGGGGCAGGACTATGGCTACACCTTC
NA,NA,TRBV4-2,TRBJ1-1,CASSQRQGTNTEAFF,TGTGCCAGCAGCCAGCGGCAGGGAACGAACACTGAAGCTTTCTTT
NA,NA,TRBV6-5,TRBJ2-2,CASSYPPGRNTGELFF,TGTGCCAGCAGTTACCCTCCGGGTCGAAATACCGGGGAGCTGTTTTTT
many,TRBD2,TRBV30,TRBJ2-7,CAWKREGLGKYF,TGTGCCTGGAAGCGGGAGGGCCTAGGGAAGTACTTC
many,TRBD1,TRBV29-1,TRBJ2-5,CSGRQGSETQYF,TGCAGCGGACGACAGGGGAGCGAGACCCAGTACTTC
many,NA,TRBV5-1,TRBJ2-7,CASSLGTGTPRGEQYF,TGCGCCAGCAGCTTGGGAACCGGGACTCCACGAGGAGAGCAGTACTTC
many,NA,TRBV20-1,TRBJ2-5,CSARDQGMGETQYF,TGCAGTGCTAGAGATCAGGGGATGGGGGAGACCCAGTACTTC
many,NA,TRBV11-2,TRBJ2-7,CASSLVGSSYEQYF,TGTGCCAGCAGCTTAGTCGGCAGCTCCTACGAGCAGTACTTC
few,TRBD2,TRBV27,TRBJ2-7,CASSRRTSGYEQYF,TGTGCCAGCAGTCGACGGACTAGCGGCTACGAGCAGTACTTC
many,NA,TRBV28,TRBJ2-7,CASSIPYEQYF,TGTGCCAGCAGTATCCCCTACGAGCAGTACTTC
many,NA,TRBV19,TRBJ2-5,CASGLSKETQYF,TGTGCCTCGGGACTTAGCAAAGAGACCCAGTACTTC
many,NA,TRBV6-5,TRBJ1-1,CASSYEGAGEAFF,TGTGCCAGCAGTTATGAAGGGGCAGGTGAAGCTTTCTTT
many,NA,TRBV4-1,TRBJ1-5,CASSQEQVLHMQPQHF,TGCGCCAGCAGCCAGGAACAGGTCCTTCACATGCAGCCCCAGCATTTT
many,NA,TRBV18,TRBJ2-7,CASSPDSSHYEQYF,TGTGCCAGCTCACCCGACAGTTCCCACTACGAGCAGTACTTC
many,NA,TRBV29-1,TRBJ2-5,CSSTGLVRETQYF,TGCAGCTCGACAGGTTTAGTAAGGGAGACCCAGTACTTC